The following is a T cell receptor beta chain sequence with its context. Its target is unknown. TCRdb's copy holds only in-frame clones and misses some; the assay was immunoSEQ multiplex PCR. The sample yields about 120,000 clones, 89% seen once. The source of the sample is a study of cytomegalovirus exposure and HLA in healthy donors. In the study overall: The roughly 700 first-cohort repertoires and the 130 or so validation repertoires shared the same platform, a later analysis reported. Findings and caveats of the study: Many donors carried some public TCRs, although rarity characterized most TCR sequences. Cytomegalovirus association was listed for 164 TCR beta chains.

The CDR3 is 15 amino acids. With 1 base clipped from V and 7 bases from J, the junction kept 4 bases outside the gene matches. CDR1 and CDR2 (germline): MNHNS, SASEGT. The sequenced sample was PBMCs. The receptor's source is a young woman in good health and CMV-seronegative. V and J are TRBV6-1 and TRBJ1-3, with 10 bases identical to TRBD1. The CDR3: CASSEEGQGRNTIYF. The DNA for the CDR3 is TGTGCCAGCAGTGAAGAGGGACAGGGGCGGAACACCATATATTTT.